Listed below are T cell receptor beta chains from one sample, sequenced in a study of CD8+CD57+ T cells in acquired aplastic anemia. MiXCR was run by TCRdb on the reads, yielding one entry per CDR3 protein. The table lists more than 100,000 distinct CDR3 sequences, over 45% of them singletons, with roughly 2.5% in the top ten. The material sequenced was sorted CD4+, CD8+, or CD8+CD57+ T cells (not recorded which) from PBMCs. The receptor set was obtained from a human donor in good health, serving as a control. Each CDR3 is given with its conserved first and last residue. A D gene is named only where the DNA matches it firmly. Clone size is stated in some rows and not others, as once, few, many or a class when expanded.

>TRBJ1-2|TRBV10-3|TRBD1|few
TGTGCCATTACGGGACAGGGGGGCTATGGCTACACCTTC
CAITGQGGYGYTF
>TRBJ2-3|TRBV18|TRBD1|many
TGTGCCAGCTCAGACAGGGTTACGGGCACAGATACGCAGTATTTT
CASSDRVTGTDTQYF
>TRBJ1-2|TRBV10-3|NA|NA
TGTGCCATCAGTGCCGGACAGTTAAACTATGGCTACGCCTTC
CAISAGQLNYGYAF
>TRBJ1-3|TRBV9|NA|few
TGTGCCAGCAGCGTAGACGGTAGGTCAACCTCTGGAAGCACCATATATTTT
CASSVDGRSTSGSTIYF
>TRBJ1-4|TRBV20-1|NA|NA
TGCAGTGCCGGAGCAACTAATGAAAAACTGTTTTTT
CSAGATNEKLFF
>TRBJ2-5|TRBV4-3|NA|NA
TGCGCCAGCAGCCAAGATACACAAGAGACCCAGTACTTC
CASSQDTQETQYF
>TRBJ1-2|TRBV6-2/TRBV6-3|TRBD1|many
TGTGCCAGCAGCGATACAGGGGGCGATGGCTATGGCTACACCTTC
CASSDTGGDGYGYTF
>TRBJ1-5|TRBV6-2/TRBV6-3|TRBD1|NA
TGTGCCAGCAAGGTGGAAGGGGGCGGAAGGTCCTACGAGCATTTT
CASKVEGGGRSYEHF
>TRBJ1-2|TRBV7-9|NA|NA
TGTGCCAGCAGCTATCGGGACACCTCCTATGGCTACACCTTC
CASSYRDTSYGYTF
>TRBJ1-1|TRBV7-9|NA|NA
TGTGCCAGCAGCCCCGGCGGGGAGGAAGCTTTCTTT
CASSPGGEEAFF
>TRBJ2-7|TRBV2|NA|few
TGTGCCACGGAACTGGGGTCGAGTGGGTACGAGCAGTACTTC
CATELGSSGYEQYF
>TRBJ2-1|TRBV5-6|NA|many
TGTGCCAGCAGCTTGGGCGTGGGAGGAGAGCAGTTCTTC
CASSLGVGGEQFF
>TRBJ1-1|TRBV29-1|NA|NA
TGCAGCGGAGGGACATCTGAAGCTTTCTTT
CSGGTSEAFF
>TRBJ1-3|TRBV12-3/TRBV12-4|NA|many
TGTGCCAGCAGTTTAATCAGGGATGGGACCATATATTTT
CASSLIRDGTIYF
>TRBJ2-1|TRBV19|TRBD2|many
TGTGCCACCAGGATGGGACTAGGACGGGGTAATGAGCAGTTCTTC
CATRMGLGRGNEQFF
>TRBJ2-3|TRBV2|NA|medium-sized
TGTGCCAGCAGACTAGGTCGCGATACGCAGTATTTT
CASRLGRDTQYF
>TRBJ1-3|TRBV15|TRBD1|many
TGTGCCACCAGCAGAGAACAGGGGACACCTGGAAACACCATATATTTT
CATSREQGTPGNTIYF